The 20 T cell receptor beta chains in this list originate from one sample, sequenced in a study of blood T cell repertoires in COVID-19. Profiling relied on immunoSEQ multiplex PCR, and the TCRdb table lists in-frame clones only, not all of them. The sample lists more than 100,000 clones; almost 85% were seen once. Material for sequencing was peripheral blood. Every receptor here comes from a woman aged 25 to 45 who had recovered from COVID-19.

This chain joins TRBV12-3 or TRBV12-4 and TRBJ1-2; D may be TRBD1 (6 bases). This CDR3 has 12 amino acids. V was clipped by 6 bases and J by 6 bases, with 11 bases between them. For the CDR3, the DNA is TGTGCCAGCAGCAAACAGGGAAATGGCTACACCTTC. Amino acids: CASSKQGNGYTF.

Written as DNA, the CDR3 is TGTGCCAGCAGCTCGGGACTAGGGGAGACCCAGTACTTC. Its translation: CASSSGLGETQYF. The rearrangement links TRBV7-9 to TRBJ2-5, with 8 bases fitting TRBD2. The J segment lost 5 bases and the V segment lost 4 bases, leaving 3 bases of the junction unmatched. The CDR3 is made up of 13 amino acids. Germline V lookup: CDR1 SEHNR, CDR2 FQNEAQ (reference sequence). Supplemented by reference TRBV7-9 and TRBJ2-5, the full variable domain reads DTGVSQNPRHKITKRGQNVTFRCDPISEHNRLYWYRQTLGQGPEFLTYFQNEAQLEKSRLLSDRFSAERPKGSFSTLEIQRTEQGDSAMYLCASSSGLGETQYFGPGTRLLVL.

This sequence joins TRBV20-1 and TRBJ1-2, with D hard to call. This CDR3 region has 14 residues. Germline assignment: CDR1 DFQATT and CDR2 SNEGSKA (reference sequence). Trimming left V 3 bases short and J 6 bases short, with 17 bases between. CDR3 coding DNA: TGCAGTGCTAGTCGGACCGCCCGGGAGGATGGCTACACCTTC. Residues: CSASRTAREDGYTF.

This chain connects TRBV9 to TRBJ2-7; a possible D gene is TRBD1 (5 bases). This CDR3 is built from 14 residues. The germline V and J ends were trimmed by 0 bases and 4 bases, with 11 bases remaining between them. CDR1 and CDR2 (germline): SGDLS, YYNGEE. CDR3 DNA sequence: TGTGCCAGCAGCGTAGGGGAAGGGGCGTACGAGCAGTACTTC. Translated, it gives CASSVGEGAYEQYF.

In this sample, this clone turned up once. The CDR3 loop is CASSYRGRSSYEQYF. The CDR3 DNA is TGTGCCAGCAGCTACAGGGGGCGAAGCTCCTACGAGCAGTACTTC. This chain uses TRBV5-6 with TRBJ2-7; 9 bases line up with TRBD1. The CDR3 covers 15 residues. Trimming at V came to 3 bases and at J to 0 bases, leaving 4 bases not matched to a gene. Looked up from germline, CDR1 is SGHDT and CDR2 is YYEEEE.

This clone was found once. The chain couples TRBV7-8 to TRBJ2-3; TRBD2 is a possible D gene (6 bases). Trimming pared 4 bases from V and 0 bases from J, leaving 17 bases between. Germline V gives CDR1 SGHVS, CDR2 FQNEAQ. The CDR3 loop spans 17 amino acids. The CDR3 bases are TGTGCCAGCAGCTACAGCGGGCCCCAGCCTAGCACAGATACGCAGTATTTT. Residues: CASSYSGPQPSTDTQYF.

CDR3 nucleotide sequence: TGTGCCTGGAGTGTACTGGGGACAGGGAAAGAGACCCAGTACTTC. Its protein is CAWSVLGTGKETQYF. The chain carries TRBV30 and TRBJ2-5, with TRBD1 matching over 9 bases. Germline V gene sequence: CDR1 GTSNPN, CDR2 SVGIG (reference sequence). With 0 bases clipped from V and 3 bases from J, the junction kept 5 bases outside the gene matches. This CDR3 comprises 15 residues.

The gene calls are TRBV7-9 and TRBJ1-2; D is possibly TRBD1 (6 bases). The CDR3 length is 13 residues. Germline CDR1 reads SEHNR; CDR2 reads FQNEAQ (reference sequence). The germline V and J ends were trimmed by 1 base and 8 bases, with 11 bases remaining between them. The CDR3 loop reads CASSLGGPRGYTF. CDR3 sequence (DNA): TGTGCCAGCAGCTTAGGGGGGCCGAGGGGCTACACCTTC. The whole variable domain, filled in from reference TRBV7-9 and TRBJ1-2, reads DTGVSQNPRHKITKRGQNVTFRCDPISEHNRLYWYRQTLGQGPEFLTYFQNEAQLEKSRLLSDRFSAERPKGSFSTLEIQRTEQGDSAMYLCASSLGGPRGYTFGSGTRLTVV.

This clone was seen a handful of times. This chain uses TRBV20-1 with TRBJ2-7, with D unresolved. CDR1 and CDR2 (germline): DFQATT, SNEGSKA (reference sequence). Trimming pared 3 bases from V and 0 bases from J, leaving 6 bases between. The CDR3 length is 12 residues. The CDR3 protein is CSASSSSYEQYF. In DNA, the CDR3 is TGCAGTGCTAGTTCGAGCTCCTACGAGCAGTACTTC.

This chain uses TRBV6-2 or TRBV6-3 with TRBJ1-2; possibly TRBD1 for D (5 bases). V lost 5 bases and J lost 8, with 12 bases in between. The germline V gene has CDR1 MNHEY and CDR2 SVGEGT. CDR3 length equals 12 residues. The CDR3 DNA is TGTGCCAGCAGTACAGGCGGGAAAGGCTACACCTTC. It is translated as CASSTGGKGYTF.

V usage is TRBV19 and J usage is TRBJ2-1; 8 nucleotides agree with TRBD1. V was clipped by 2 bases and J by 7 bases; unmatched bases: 10. This CDR3 has 16 amino acids. Germline CDR1 LNHDA, CDR2 SQIVND (reference sequence). CDR3 region: CASSISWQGARNEQFF. In nucleotides, the CDR3 is TGTGCCAGTAGTATAAGTTGGCAGGGGGCGCGGAATGAGCAGTTCTTC.

The chain has TRBV5-1 and TRBJ1-2; no definite D call. Germline V gene sequence: CDR1 SGHRS, CDR2 YFSETQ. This CDR3 contains 15 residues. V lost 4 bases and J 1 base, leaving 14 bases between the germline ends. CDR3 sequence reads: CASSVGLHLNYGYTF. CDR3 coding DNA: TGCGCCAGCAGCGTAGGACTCCATCTTAACTATGGCTACACCTTC.

To note about this clone: Additional DNA sequences in this sample encode the identical CDR3. The CDR3 bases are TGTGCCAGTAGCCTAAGCGGGAGTGCAGATACGCAGTATTTT. Translation gives CASSLSGSADTQYF. The V gene is TRBV7-3, the J gene TRBJ2-3, with TRBD2 identical over 8 bases. CDR1 and CDR2 (germline): SGHTA, FQGTGA. The trim removed 9 bases at V and 4 bases at J, leaving 9 bases unmatched. The CDR3 is 14 amino acids.

The rearrangement links TRBV5-5 to TRBJ2-3, with TRBD2 matching over 13 bases. Germline CDR1 SGHKS, CDR2 YYEKEE (reference sequence). The CDR3 spans 18 residues. Germline trimming cut 0 bases from V and 0 bases from J; bases unmatched to any gene: 4. The DNA for the CDR3 is TGTGCCAGCAGCTTGGGGGGACTAGCGGGGATTAGCACAGATACGCAGTATTTT. Amino acid sequence: CASSLGGLAGISTDTQYF.

This chain uses TRBV7-2 with TRBJ1-2, with a tentative D call TRBD1 (5 bases). From germline, CDR1 is SGHTA and CDR2 FQGNSA. The CDR3 sequence is 14 residues long. The V and J ends lost 1 base and 1 base respectively, with 7 bases between them. The CDR3 sequence: CASSLGGFNYGYTF. For the CDR3, the DNA is TGTGCCAGCAGCTTAGGGGGCTTTAACTATGGCTACACCTTC. Complete variable domain (other parts from reference TRBV7-2 and TRBJ1-2): GAGVSQSPSNKVTEKGKDVELRCDPISGHTALYWYRQSLGQGLEFLIYFQGNSAPDKSGLPSDRFSAERTGGSVSTLTIQRTQQEDSAVYLCASSLGGFNYGYTFGSGTRLTVV.

The chain uses TRBV19 and TRBJ1-6; 7 nucleotides line up with TRBD1. With 7 bases clipped from V and 7 bases from J, the junction kept 7 bases outside the gene matches. Germline assignment: CDR1 LNHDA and CDR2 SQIVND (reference sequence). The CDR3 length is 14 residues. CDR3 DNA: TGTGCCAGTAACATGGGACAGCAAAATTCACCCCTCCACTTT. Its protein product is CASNMGQQNSPLHF. Full variable domain (outside the CDR3, taken from reference TRBV19 and TRBJ1-6): DGGITQSPKYLFRKEGQNVTLSCEQNLNHDAMYWYRQDPGQGLRLIYYSQIVNDFQKGDIAEGYSVSREKKESFPLTVTSAQKNPTAFYLCASNMGQQNSPLHFGNGTRLTVT.

Ten or more counts support this clone. This chain connects TRBV7-8 to TRBJ2-5; 7 nucleotides match TRBD2. The CDR3 has 15 amino acids. Germline V gene lookup returns CDR1 SGHVS and CDR2 FQNEAQ. The V and J ends lost 5 bases and 5 bases, in that order; junction bases with no gene match: 11. The CDR3 bases are TGTGCCAGCAGCAGAGAGCGGGGAGGACGGGAGACCCAGTACTTC. Protein: CASSRERGGRETQYF.

The genes are TRBV7-2 and TRBJ2-1; D unresolved. The CDR3 runs to 12 residues. The V end was cut by 5 bases, the J end by 12 bases, with 14 bases between. Germline lookup yields CDR1 SGHTA and CDR2 FQGNSA. CDR3 DNA: TGTGCCAGCAGCGACTCTAGGATCCGGCAGTTCTTC. Amino acids: CASSDSRIRQFF.

This clone was observed once. The chain joins TRBV7-6 to TRBJ2-3; D is possibly TRBD2 (7 bases). The germline CDR1 and CDR2 sequences are SGHVS and FNYEAQ. The CDR3 has 18 amino acids. V was trimmed by 5 bases and J by 11 bases, leaving 32 bases between them. The chain's CDR3 is CASSAQMGGGAGAPGQYF. Written as DNA, the CDR3 is TGTGCCAGCAGCGCCCAGATGGGGGGCGGTGCGGGAGCCCCTGGGCAGTATTTT.

J is TRBJ2-2 and V is TRBV25-1; the match to TRBD2 covers 8 bases. The CDR3 length is 16 residues. Per the germline V gene, CDR1 is MGHDK and CDR2 is SYGVNS. Trimming cost V 3 bases and J 5 bases; bases outside gene matches: 8. CDR3 coding DNA: TGTGCCAGCAGTGACCCGGGACTAGGATGGACCGGGGAGCTGTTTTTT. It encodes CASSDPGLGWTGELFF.